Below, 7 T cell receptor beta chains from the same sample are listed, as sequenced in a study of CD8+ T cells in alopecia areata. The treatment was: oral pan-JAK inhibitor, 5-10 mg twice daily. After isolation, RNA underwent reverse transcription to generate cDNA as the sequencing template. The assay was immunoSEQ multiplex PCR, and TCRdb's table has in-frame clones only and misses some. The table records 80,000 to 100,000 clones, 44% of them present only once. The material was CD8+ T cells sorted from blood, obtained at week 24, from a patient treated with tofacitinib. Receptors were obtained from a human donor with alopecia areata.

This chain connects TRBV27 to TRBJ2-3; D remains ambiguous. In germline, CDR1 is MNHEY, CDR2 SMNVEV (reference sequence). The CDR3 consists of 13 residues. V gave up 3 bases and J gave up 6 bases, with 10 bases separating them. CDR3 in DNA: TGTGCCAGCAGTTTGGTGAGCAGGGATACGCAGTATTTT. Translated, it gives CASSLVSRDTQYF.

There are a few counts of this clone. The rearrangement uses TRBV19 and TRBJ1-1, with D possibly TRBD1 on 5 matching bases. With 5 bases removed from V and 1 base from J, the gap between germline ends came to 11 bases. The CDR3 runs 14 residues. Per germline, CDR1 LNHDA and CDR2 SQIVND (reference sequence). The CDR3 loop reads CASSAGWGNTEAFF. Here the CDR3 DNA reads TGTGCCAGTAGTGCAGGGTGGGGGAACACTGAAGCTTTCTTT.

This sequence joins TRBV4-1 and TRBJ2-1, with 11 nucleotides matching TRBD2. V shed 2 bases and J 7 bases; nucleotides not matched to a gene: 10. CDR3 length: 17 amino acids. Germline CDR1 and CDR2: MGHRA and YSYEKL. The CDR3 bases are TGCGCCAGCAGCCAACTCACTAGCGGGAGTGTCAGGAATGAGCAGTTCTTC. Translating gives CASSQLTSGSVRNEQFF.

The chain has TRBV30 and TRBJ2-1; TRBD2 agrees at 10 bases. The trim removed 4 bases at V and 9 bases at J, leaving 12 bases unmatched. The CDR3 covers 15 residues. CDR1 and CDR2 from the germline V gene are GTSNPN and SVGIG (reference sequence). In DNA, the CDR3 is TGTGCCTGGATTGGGACCGGGACTAGCGCTCCTGAGCAGTTCTTC. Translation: CAWIGTGTSAPEQFF.

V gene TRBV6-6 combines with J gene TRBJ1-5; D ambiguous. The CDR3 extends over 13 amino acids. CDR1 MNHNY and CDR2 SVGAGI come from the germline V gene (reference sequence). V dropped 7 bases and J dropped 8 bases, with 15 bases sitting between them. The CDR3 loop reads CASTIGPLKPQHF. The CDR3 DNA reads TGTGCCAGCACCATAGGGCCTTTAAAGCCCCAGCATTTT.

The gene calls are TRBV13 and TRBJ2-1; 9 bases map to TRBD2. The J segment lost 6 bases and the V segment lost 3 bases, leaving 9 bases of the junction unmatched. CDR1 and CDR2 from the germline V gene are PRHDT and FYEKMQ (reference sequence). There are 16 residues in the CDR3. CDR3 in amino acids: CASSFSPSGIANEQFF. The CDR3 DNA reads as TGTGCCAGCAGCTTTAGCCCTAGCGGGATTGCCAATGAGCAGTTCTTC.

CDR3 nucleotide sequence: TGTGCCAGCAGTTACGCCCAGGGGATCTACAATGAGCAGTTCTTC. Protein sequence: CASSYAQGIYNEQFF. The rearrangement joins TRBV6-5 to TRBJ2-1; D perhaps matches TRBD1 (6 bases). Germline V gene lookup returns CDR1 MNHEY and CDR2 SVGAGI. Trimming cost V 2 bases and J 3 bases, with 11 bases left between them. CDR3 size: 15 residues.